This T cell receptor (beta chain) was documented in a study of T cells after yellow fever vaccination. TCRdb re-analysed the 5' RACE reads in MiXCR, keeping a single row per CDR3 protein. This table has roughly 310,000 distinct CDR3 sequences, 8.5% to 10% appearing once. The germline V gene encodes CDR1 SEHNR and CDR2 FQNEAQ (reference sequence). The ends were cut back, 2 bases at V and 0 bases at J, with 11 bases in the middle. The CDR3 is made up of 16 amino acids. The starting material was PBMCs, obtained on the day of the first yellow fever vaccination. This sequence originates from a young man who received the YFV17D yellow fever vaccine. The rearrangement uses TRBV7-9 and TRBJ1-3; no clear D gene. CDR3 bases: TGTGCCAGCAGCTTATCCAACAGACCCTCTGGAAACACCATATATTTT. Protein: CASSLSNRPSGNTIYF.